This T cell receptor (beta chain) originates from a study of CD8+CD57+ T cells in acquired aplastic anemia. The CDR3 spans 13 residues. Germline lookup yields CDR1 DFQATT and CDR2 SNEGSKA (reference sequence). V was clipped by 6 bases and J by 3 bases, with 12 bases between them. This clonotype was observed many times. The study profiled TCR beta VDJ and CDR3 using genomic DNA as template. Each CDR3 protein is one row after TCRdb ran MiXCR on the reads. The sample carries about 420,000 distinct CDR3 sequences, 55% to 70% recorded once. The clonotype originates from a human donor in good health, serving as a control. The sequenced material came from sorted CD4+, CD8+, or CD8+CD57+ T cells (not recorded which) from PBMCs. This sequence joins TRBV20-1 and TRBJ1-5, with D maybe TRBD1 (5 bases). The CDR3 here is CSAAPGTNQPQHF. The CDR3 nucleotides read TGCAGTGCAGCCCCCGGGACCAATCAGCCCCAGCATTTT.